A selection of T cell receptor beta chains follows, all from one sample in a study of blood T cell repertoires in COVID-19. The method was immunoSEQ multiplex PCR; TCRdb's version includes in-frame clones alone and lacks a portion of them. This sample has 140,000 to 150,000 clones; over 75% occur once, and the top ten carry over 1.5%. The sequenced material came from peripheral blood. Source of these receptors: a man aged 65 to 79 with acute or convalescent COVID-19. Both conserved end residues are part of each CDR3. Fields, in order: D gene, V gene, J gene, clone size, CDR3 length, CDR3 DNA, CDR3 protein. D genes are given only for firm matches. Rows give clone size only sometimes, using once, few, many, or a class for an expanded clone.

>-|TRBV9|TRBJ1-3|-|14
TGTGCCAGCAGCGTAGACAGGGTTGGAAACACCATATATTTT
CASSVDRVGNTIYF
>-|TRBV28|TRBJ1-1|-|14
TGTGCCAGCACGAAAACAGGGTACGGCACTGAAGCTTTCTTT
CASTKTGYGTEAFF
>-|TRBV7-9|TRBJ2-7|once|11
TGTGCCAGCAGCGATAGTAACGAGCAGTACTTC
CASSDSNEQYF
>-|TRBV28|TRBJ1-6|-|12
TGTGCCAGCAGCCAGAGCGGTTCACCCCTCCACTTT
CASSQSGSPLHF
>TRBD1|TRBV5-1|TRBJ2-7|-|15
TGCGCCAGCAGCTTGTTTGGGACAGCCACCTACGAGCAGTACTTC
CASSLFGTATYEQYF
>-|TRBV2|TRBJ2-3|-|14
TGTGCCAGCAGGTACACCCCAAGCACAGATACGCAGTATTTT
CASRYTPSTDTQYF
>-|TRBV7-9|TRBJ2-7|-|13
TGTGCCAGCAGCTCGACAGGACCCTACGAGCAGTACTTC
CASSSTGPYEQYF
>-|TRBV6-5|TRBJ1-6|-|14
TGTGCCAGCAGGGCGGGGGACTATAATTCACCCCTCCACTTT
CASRAGDYNSPLHF
>TRBD1|TRBV10-3|TRBJ1-2|-|14
TGTGCCATCAGACCGGGACAGGGGGGGTATGGCTACACCTTC
CAIRPGQGGYGYTF
>-|TRBV28|TRBJ1-5|-|14
TGTGCCAGCACGAAGGCAGGGGATTGGCAGCCCCAGCATTTT
CASTKAGDWQPQHF
>-|TRBV18|TRBJ2-5|-|14
TGTGCCAGCTCATTCGCCAGGGGCCGGGAGACCCAGTACTTC
CASSFARGRETQYF
>TRBD2|TRBV24-1|TRBJ2-1|-|17
TGTGCCACCAGTGACCCCGGGACTAGCGGAAAGGGAGTTGGGCAGTTCTTC
CATSDPGTSGKGVGQFF
>TRBD1|TRBV29-1|TRBJ2-3|-|16
TGCAGCGTTGACCGGGGATCCGGGACAGGGGGTGTTACGCAGTATTTT
CSVDRGSGTGGVTQYF
>-|TRBV5-1|TRBJ2-7|-|11
TGCGCCAGCAGCCTACGTTACGAGCAGTACTTC
CASSLRYEQYF
>-|TRBV19|TRBJ1-6|-|14
TGTGCCAGTAGCCCGCTAGGCGTAAATTCACCCCTCCACTTT
CASSPLGVNSPLHF
>TRBD1|TRBV12-3/TRBV12-4|TRBJ2-5|-|13
TGTGCCAGCAGTTTTACAGGGGAAGAGACCCAGTACTTC
CASSFTGEETQYF
>-|TRBV9|TRBJ2-2|-|15
TGTGCCAGCAGCCCACCGACTCCGAACACCGGGGAGCTGTTTTTT
CASSPPTPNTGELFF
>-|TRBV29-1|TRBJ1-1|few|10
TGCAGCGTTTCCGACACCGAAGCTTTCTTT
CSVSDTEAFF
>-|TRBV27|TRBJ2-7|once|13
TGTGCCAGCAGCCTCGGGGAGATCTACGAGCAGTACTTC
CASSLGEIYEQYF
>-|TRBV11-2|TRBJ2-7|-|14
TGTGCCAGCAGCTTAGGAAGCGCAAGCTACGAGCAGTACTTC
CASSLGSASYEQYF
>TRBD1|TRBV6-2/TRBV6-3|TRBJ1-2|-|13
TGTGCCAGCAGCGCTACAGGGGACTATGGCTACACCTTC
CASSATGDYGYTF
>-|TRBV7-2|TRBJ1-3|-|15
TGTGCCAGCAGCTTGAGTTCAGGCCTTGGAAACACCATATATTTT
CASSLSSGLGNTIYF
>-|TRBV24-1|TRBJ2-5|-|15
TGTGCCACCACCGAGGGGGGGCTTGGTCCAGAGACCCAGTACTTC
CATTEGGLGPETQYF